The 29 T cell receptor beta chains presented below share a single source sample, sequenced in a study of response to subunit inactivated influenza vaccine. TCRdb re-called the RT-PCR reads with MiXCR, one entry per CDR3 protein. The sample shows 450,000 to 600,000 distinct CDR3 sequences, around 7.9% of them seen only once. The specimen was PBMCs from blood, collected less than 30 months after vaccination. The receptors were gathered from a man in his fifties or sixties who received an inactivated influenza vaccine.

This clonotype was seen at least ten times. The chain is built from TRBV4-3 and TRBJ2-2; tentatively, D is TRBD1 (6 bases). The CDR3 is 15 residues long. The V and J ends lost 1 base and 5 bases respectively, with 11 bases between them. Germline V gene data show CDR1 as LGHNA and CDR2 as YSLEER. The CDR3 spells CASSQGGQSTGELFF. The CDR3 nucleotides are TGCGCCAGCAGCCAAGGAGGACAGTCGACCGGGGAGCTGTTTTTT.

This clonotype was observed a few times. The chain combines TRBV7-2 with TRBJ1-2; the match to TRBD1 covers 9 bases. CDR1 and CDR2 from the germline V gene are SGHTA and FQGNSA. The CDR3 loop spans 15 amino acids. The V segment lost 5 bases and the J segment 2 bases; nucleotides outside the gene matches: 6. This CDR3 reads CASSPDRGWNYGYTF. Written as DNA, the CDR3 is TGTGCCAGCAGCCCGGACAGGGGATGGAACTATGGCTACACCTTC. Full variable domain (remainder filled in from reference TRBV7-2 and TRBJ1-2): GAGVSQSPSNKVTEKGKDVELRCDPISGHTALYWYRQSLGQGLEFLIYFQGNSAPDKSGLPSDRFSAERTGGSVSTLTIQRTQQEDSAVYLCASSPDRGWNYGYTFGSGTRLTVV.

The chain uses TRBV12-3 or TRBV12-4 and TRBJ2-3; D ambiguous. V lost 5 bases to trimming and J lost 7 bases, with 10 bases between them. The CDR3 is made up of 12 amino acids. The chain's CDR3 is CASSNRANTQYF. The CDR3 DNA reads TGTGCCAGCAGTAACCGGGCGAATACGCAGTATTTT.

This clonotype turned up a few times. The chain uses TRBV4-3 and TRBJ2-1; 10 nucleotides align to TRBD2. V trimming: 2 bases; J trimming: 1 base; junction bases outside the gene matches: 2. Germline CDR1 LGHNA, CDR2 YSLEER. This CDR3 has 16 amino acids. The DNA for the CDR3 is TGCGCCAGCAGCCAACTTAGCGGGAGGTCCTACAATGAGCAGTTCTTC. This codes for CASSQLSGRSYNEQFF.

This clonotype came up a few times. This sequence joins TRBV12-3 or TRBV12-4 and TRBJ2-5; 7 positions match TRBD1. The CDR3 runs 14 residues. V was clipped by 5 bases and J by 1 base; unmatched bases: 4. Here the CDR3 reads CASSIQGPQETQYF. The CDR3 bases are TGTGCCAGCAGTATACAGGGGCCCCAAGAGACCCAGTACTTC.

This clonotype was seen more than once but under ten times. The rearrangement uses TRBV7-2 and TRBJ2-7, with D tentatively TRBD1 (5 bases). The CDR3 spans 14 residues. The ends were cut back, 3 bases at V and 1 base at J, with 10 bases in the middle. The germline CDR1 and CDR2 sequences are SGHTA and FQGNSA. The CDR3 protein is CASSFRTGSYEQYF. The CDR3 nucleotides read TGTGCCAGCAGCTTCCGAACAGGATCCTACGAGCAGTACTTC.

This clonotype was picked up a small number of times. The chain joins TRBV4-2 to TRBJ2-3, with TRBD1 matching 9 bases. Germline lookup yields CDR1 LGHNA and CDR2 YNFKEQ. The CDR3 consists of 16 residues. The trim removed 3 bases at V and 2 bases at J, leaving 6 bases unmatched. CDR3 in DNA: TGTGCCAGCAGCCACGTACAGGGGGCCAACACAGATACGCAGTATTTT. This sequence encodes CASSHVQGANTDTQYF.

CDR3 residues: CASSKGRGTVNTEAFF. CDR3 coding DNA: TGTGCCAGCAGCAAAGGGAGGGGAACTGTGAACACTGAAGCTTTCTTT. The chain is built from TRBV21-1 and TRBJ1-1. TRBV21-1 is listed as a pseudogene. This CDR3 has 16 amino acids.

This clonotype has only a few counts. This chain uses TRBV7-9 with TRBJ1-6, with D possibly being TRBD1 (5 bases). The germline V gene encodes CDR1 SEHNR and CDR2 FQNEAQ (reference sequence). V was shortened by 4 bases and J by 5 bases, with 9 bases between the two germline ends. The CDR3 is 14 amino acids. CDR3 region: CASSSVTDNSPLHF. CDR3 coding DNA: TGTGCCAGCAGCTCAGTGACAGATAATTCACCCCTCCACTTT.

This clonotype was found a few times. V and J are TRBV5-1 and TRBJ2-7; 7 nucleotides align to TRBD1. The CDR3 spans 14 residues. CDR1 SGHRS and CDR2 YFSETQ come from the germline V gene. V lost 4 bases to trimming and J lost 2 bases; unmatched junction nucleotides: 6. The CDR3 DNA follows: TGCGCCAGCAGCGAGACAGGGCCGCCCTACGAGCAGTACTTC. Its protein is CASSETGPPYEQYF.

DNA for the CDR3: TGCGCCAGCAGCCAAGATGTTAGGATCGATGAGCAGTTCTTC. Its translation is CASSQDVRIDEQFF. V gene TRBV4-3 combines with J gene TRBJ2-1; D unclear. CDR1 LGHNA and CDR2 YSLEER come from the germline V gene. This CDR3 has 14 amino acids. Trimming removed 0 bases from V and 8 bases from J, with 11 bases in between.

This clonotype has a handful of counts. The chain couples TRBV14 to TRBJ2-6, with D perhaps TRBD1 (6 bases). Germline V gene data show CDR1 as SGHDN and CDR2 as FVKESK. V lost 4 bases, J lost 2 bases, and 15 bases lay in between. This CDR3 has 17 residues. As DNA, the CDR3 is TGTGCCAGCAGCCCACCGGCAGGGGCTACTGGGGCCAACGTCCTGACTTTC. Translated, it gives CASSPPAGATGANVLTF.

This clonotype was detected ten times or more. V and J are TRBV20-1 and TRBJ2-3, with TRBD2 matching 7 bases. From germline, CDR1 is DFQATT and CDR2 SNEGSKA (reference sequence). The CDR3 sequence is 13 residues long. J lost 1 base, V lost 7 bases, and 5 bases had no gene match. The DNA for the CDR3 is TGCAGTGATGCGGGAGCCGGCACAGATACGCAGTATTTT. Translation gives CSDAGAGTDTQYF.

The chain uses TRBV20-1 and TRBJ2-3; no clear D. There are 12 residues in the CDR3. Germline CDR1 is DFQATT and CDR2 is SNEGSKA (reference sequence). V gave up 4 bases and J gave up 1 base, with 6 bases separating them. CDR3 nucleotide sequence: TGCAGTGCTATCGTGGGCACAGATACGCAGTATTTT. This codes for CSAIVGTDTQYF.

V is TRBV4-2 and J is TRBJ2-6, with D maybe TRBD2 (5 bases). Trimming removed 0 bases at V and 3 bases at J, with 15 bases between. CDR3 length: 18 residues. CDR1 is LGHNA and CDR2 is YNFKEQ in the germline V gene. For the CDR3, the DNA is TGTGCCAGCAGCCAAGATTACCCCCCGGGAAGTGGGGCCAACGTCCTGACTTTC. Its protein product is CASSQDYPPGSGANVLTF.

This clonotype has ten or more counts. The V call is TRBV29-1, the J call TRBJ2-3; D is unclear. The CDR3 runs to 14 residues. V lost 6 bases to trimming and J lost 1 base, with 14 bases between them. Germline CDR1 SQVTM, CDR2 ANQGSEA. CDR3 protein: CSVGWAGRTDTQYF. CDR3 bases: TGCAGCGTCGGGTGGGCAGGCCGCACAGATACGCAGTATTTT.

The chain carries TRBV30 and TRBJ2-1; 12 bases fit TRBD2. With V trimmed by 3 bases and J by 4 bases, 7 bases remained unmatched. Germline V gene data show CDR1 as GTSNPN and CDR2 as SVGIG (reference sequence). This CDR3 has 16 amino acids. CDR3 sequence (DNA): TGTGCCTGGAGCCCAGATCTAGCGGGGGGGTACAATGAGCAGTTCTTC. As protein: CAWSPDLAGGYNEQFF.

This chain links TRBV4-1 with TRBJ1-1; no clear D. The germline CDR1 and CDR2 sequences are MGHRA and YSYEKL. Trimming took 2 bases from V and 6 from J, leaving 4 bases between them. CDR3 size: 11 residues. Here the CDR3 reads CASSQRAEAFF. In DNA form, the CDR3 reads TGCGCCAGCAGCCAAAGGGCTGAAGCTTTCTTT.

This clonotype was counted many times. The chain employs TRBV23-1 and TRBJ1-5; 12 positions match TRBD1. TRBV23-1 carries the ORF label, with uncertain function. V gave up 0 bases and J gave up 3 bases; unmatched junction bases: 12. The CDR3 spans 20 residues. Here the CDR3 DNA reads TGCGCCAGCAGTCAATCAGACCGGGACAGGGGGCTGATGCCCAATCAGCCCCAGCATTTT. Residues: CASSQSDRDRGLMPNQPQHF.

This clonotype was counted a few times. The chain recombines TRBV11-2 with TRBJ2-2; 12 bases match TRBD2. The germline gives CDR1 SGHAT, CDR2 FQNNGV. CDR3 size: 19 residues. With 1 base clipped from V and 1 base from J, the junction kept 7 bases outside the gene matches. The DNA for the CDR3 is TGTGCCAGCAGCTTAGTTCGGGGGGGACTAGCGGGGAACACCGGGGAGCTGTTTTTT. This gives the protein CASSLVRGGLAGNTGELFF.

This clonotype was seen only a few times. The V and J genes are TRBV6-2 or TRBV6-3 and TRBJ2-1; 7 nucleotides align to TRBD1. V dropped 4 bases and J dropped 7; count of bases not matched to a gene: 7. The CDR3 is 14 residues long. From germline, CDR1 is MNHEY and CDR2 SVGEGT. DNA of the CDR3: TGTGCCAGCAGTTCCTTCGGGACAGTTAATGAGCAGTTCTTC. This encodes CASSSFGTVNEQFF.

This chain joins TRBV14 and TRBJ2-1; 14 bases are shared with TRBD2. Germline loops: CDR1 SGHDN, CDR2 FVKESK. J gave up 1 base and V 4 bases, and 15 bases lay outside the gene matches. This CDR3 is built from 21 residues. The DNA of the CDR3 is TGTGCCAGCAGCCCAACCTTCACCGGGACTAGCGGGGGCTATTCCTACAATGAGCAGTTCTTC. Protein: CASSPTFTGTSGGYSYNEQFF.

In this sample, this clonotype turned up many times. The CDR3 protein is CASSTGGPAQYF. The CDR3 DNA sequence: TGCGCCAGCAGCACGGGAGGGCCAGCGCAGTACTTC. V usage is TRBV5-1 and J usage is TRBJ2-7; 8 bases are shared with TRBD2. The CDR3 contains 12 residues. The V segment lost 4 bases and the J segment 9 bases; nucleotides outside the gene matches: 6. The germline gives CDR1 SGHRS, CDR2 YFSETQ. The variable domain in full, with the rest retrieved from reference TRBV5-1 and TRBJ2-7, is KAGVTQTPRYLIKTRGQQVTLSCSPISGHRSVSWYQQTPGQGLQFLFEYFSETQRNKGNFPGRFSGRQFSNSRSEMNVSTLELGDSALYLCASSTGGPAQYFGPGTRLTVT.

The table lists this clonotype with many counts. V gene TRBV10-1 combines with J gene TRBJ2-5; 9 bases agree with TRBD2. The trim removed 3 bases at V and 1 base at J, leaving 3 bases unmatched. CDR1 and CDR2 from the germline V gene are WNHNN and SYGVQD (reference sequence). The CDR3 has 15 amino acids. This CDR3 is CASSDQTSGQETQYF. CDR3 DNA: TGCGCCAGCAGTGATCAGACTAGCGGCCAAGAGACCCAGTACTTC.

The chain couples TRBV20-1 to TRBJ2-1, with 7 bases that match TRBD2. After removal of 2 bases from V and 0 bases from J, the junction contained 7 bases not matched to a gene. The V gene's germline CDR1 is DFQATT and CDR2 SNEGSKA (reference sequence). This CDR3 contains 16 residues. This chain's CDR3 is CSARPGGVGSYNEQFF. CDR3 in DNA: TGCAGTGCTAGACCTGGGGGGGTAGGCTCCTACAATGAGCAGTTCTTC.

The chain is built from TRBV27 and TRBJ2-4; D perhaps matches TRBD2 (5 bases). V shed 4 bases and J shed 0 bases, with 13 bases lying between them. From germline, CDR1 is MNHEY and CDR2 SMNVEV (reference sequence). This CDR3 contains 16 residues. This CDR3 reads CASSSAIGVAKNIQYF. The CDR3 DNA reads TGTGCCAGCAGTTCCGCCATCGGGGTAGCCAAAAACATTCAGTACTTC.

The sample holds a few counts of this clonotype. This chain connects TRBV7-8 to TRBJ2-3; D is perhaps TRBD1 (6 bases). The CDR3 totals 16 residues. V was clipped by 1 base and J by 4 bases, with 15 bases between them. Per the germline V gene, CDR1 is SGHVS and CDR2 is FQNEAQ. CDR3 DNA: TGTGCCAGCAGCTTAGGGACAGAGGAAGCAGCAGATACGCAGTATTTT. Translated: CASSLGTEEAADTQYF.

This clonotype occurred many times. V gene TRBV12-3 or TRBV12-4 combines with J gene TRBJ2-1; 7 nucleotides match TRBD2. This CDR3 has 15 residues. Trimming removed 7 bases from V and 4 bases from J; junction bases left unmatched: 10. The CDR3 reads CASTQSAGSYNEQFF. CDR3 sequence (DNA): TGTGCCAGCACCCAATCAGCGGGGTCTTACAATGAGCAGTTCTTC.

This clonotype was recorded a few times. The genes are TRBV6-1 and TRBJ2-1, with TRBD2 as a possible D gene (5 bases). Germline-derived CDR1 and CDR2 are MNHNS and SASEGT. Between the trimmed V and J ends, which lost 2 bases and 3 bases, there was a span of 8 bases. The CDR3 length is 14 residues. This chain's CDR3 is CASSELAGYNEQFF. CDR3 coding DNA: TGTGCCAGCAGTGAATTGGCGGGCTACAATGAGCAGTTCTTC.